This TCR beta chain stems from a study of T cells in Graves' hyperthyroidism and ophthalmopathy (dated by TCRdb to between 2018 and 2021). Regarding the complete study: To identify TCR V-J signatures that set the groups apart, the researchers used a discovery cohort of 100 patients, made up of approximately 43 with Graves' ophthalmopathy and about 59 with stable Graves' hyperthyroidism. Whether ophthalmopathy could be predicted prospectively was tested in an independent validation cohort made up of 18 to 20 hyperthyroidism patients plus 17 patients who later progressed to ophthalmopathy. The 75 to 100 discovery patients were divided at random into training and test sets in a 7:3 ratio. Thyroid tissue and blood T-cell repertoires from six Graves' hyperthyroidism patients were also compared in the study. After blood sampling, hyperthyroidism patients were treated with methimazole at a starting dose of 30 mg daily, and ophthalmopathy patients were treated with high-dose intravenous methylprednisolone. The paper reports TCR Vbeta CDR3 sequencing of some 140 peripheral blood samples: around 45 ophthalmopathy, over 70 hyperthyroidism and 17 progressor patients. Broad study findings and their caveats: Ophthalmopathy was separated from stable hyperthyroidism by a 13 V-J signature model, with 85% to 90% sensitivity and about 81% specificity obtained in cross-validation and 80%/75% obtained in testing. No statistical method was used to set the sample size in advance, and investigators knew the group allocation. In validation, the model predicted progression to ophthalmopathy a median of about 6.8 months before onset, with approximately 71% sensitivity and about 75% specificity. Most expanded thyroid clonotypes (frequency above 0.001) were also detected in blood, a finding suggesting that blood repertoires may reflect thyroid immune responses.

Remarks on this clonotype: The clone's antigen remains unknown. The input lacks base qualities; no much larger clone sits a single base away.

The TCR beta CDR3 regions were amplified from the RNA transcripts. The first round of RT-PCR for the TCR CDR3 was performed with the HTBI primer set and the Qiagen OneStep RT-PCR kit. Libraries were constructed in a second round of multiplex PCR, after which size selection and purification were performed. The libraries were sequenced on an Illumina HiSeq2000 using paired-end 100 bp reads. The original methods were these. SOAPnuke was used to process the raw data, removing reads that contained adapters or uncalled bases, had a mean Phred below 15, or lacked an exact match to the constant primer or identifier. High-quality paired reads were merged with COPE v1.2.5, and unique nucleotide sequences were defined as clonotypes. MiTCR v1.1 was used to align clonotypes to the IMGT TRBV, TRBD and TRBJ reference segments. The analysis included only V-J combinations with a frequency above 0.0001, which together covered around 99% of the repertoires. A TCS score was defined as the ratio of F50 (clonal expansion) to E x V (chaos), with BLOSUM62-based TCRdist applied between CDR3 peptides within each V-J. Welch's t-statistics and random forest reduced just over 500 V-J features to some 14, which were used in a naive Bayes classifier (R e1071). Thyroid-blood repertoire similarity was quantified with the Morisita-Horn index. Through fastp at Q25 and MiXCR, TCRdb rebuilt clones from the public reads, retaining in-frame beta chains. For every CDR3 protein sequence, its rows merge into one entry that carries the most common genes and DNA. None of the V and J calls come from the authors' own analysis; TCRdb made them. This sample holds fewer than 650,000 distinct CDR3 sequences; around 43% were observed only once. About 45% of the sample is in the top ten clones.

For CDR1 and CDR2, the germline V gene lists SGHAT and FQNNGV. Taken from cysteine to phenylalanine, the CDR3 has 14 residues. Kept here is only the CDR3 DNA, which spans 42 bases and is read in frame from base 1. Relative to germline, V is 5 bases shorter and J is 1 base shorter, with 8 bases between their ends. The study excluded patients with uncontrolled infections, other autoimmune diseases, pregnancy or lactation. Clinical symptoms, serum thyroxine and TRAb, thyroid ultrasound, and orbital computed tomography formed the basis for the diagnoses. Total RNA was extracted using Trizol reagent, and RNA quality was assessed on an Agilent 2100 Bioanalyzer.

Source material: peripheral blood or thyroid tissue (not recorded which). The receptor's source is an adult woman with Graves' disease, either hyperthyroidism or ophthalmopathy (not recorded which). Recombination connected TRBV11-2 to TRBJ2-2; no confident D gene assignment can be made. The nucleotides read TGTGCCAGCAGCCCTACCCGGAACACCGGGGAGCTGTTTTTT. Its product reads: CASSPTRNTGELFF.